This T cell receptor beta chain was profiled in a study of T-cell memory formation after mild COVID-19. Study context: Clusters were largely donor specific.

This clonotype was detected only a few times. TCRdb re-derived calls from the 5' RACE reads in MiXCR, one entry per CDR3 protein. In the table there are fewer than 650,000 distinct CDR3 sequences, 15% to 20% of which are singletons. The CDR3 has 13 amino acids. V was trimmed by 4 bases and J by 8 bases, leaving 9 bases between them. Germline-derived CDR1 and CDR2 are SEHNR and FQNEAQ (reference sequence). The clonotype comes from an adult woman who had mild COVID-19 (a few samples of this study predate the infection). Cell type and time point are not known. The rearrangement joins TRBV7-9 to TRBJ1-6; unclear D gene. The sample comprised PBMCs or a T cell subset sorted from them (not recorded which). CDR3: CASSSYRDSPLHF. CDR3 coding DNA: TGTGCCAGCAGCTCCTACCGAGATTCACCCCTCCACTTT.